This T cell receptor (beta chain) was identified in a study of cytomegalovirus exposure and HLA in healthy donors. This CDR3 comprises 15 residues. V dropped 2 bases and J dropped 7; count of bases not matched to a gene: 8. CDR1 and CDR2 from the germline V gene are SGDLS and YYNGEE. The PCR was carried out with 60 Vbeta primers and 13 Jbeta primers. Using immunoSEQ multiplex PCR, the repertoire was profiled, and TCRdb retains in-frame clones only, with some absent. The sample lists 200,000 to 250,000 clones, roughly 83% occurring once. The source material was PBMCs. The sequence came from a girl between 5 and 17 years old in good health and CMV-seronegative. The chain joins TRBV9 to TRBJ2-1; 8 bases line up with TRBD2. CDR3 bases: TGTGCCAGCAGCGTTAGCGGGATTTTTTGGAATGAGCAGTTCTTC. It encodes CASSVSGIFWNEQFF.